This T cell receptor (beta chain) appears in the sequencing data of a study of a mutant IDH1 vaccine in newly diagnosed glioma. The overall study: Beginning 4-6 weeks after radiotherapy alone, or with temozolomide cycles, vaccination took place.

Germline V gene lookup returns CDR1 GTSNPN and CDR2 SVGIG (reference sequence). The CDR3 runs to 13 residues. Sample time point: week 35, safety follow-up. Vaccination comprised doses that each held 300 ug of mutant IDH1 20-mer peptide, plus topical imiquimod. In weeks 1, 3, 5, 7, 11, 15, 19 and 23, patients were vaccinated. About this clone itself: Its antigen is still unknown.

The method was immunoSEQ multiplex PCR; TCRdb's version includes in-frame clones alone and lacks a portion of them. The table includes tens of thousands of clones, about 92% detected once. This TCR derives from a man in his fifties with glioma. The chain carries TRBV30 and TRBJ1-3; no clear D gene. The sequenced sample was PBMCs, obtained from a glioma patient whose treatment included an IDH1 peptide vaccine. CDR3 nucleotides: TGTGCGATAGAGCACTACTCTGGAAACACCATATATTTT. Translation: CAIEHYSGNTIYF. Combining the CDR3 with reference TRBV30 and TRBJ1-3 gives the whole variable domain SQTIHQWPATLVQPVGSPLSLECTVEGTSNPNLYWYRQAAGRGLQLLFYSVGIGQISSEVPQNLSASRPQDRQFILSSKKLLLSDSGFYLCAIEHYSGNTIYFGEGSWLTVV.